These 31 T cell receptor beta chains were all obtained from the same sample, sequenced in a study of CD8 T cells in ankylosing spondylitis. Using its own MiXCR run on the 5' RACE reads, TCRdb lists one record per CDR3 protein. The repertoire holds roughly 130,000 distinct CDR3 sequences, with approximately 6.8% as singletons. Sequencing was carried out using blood, either unsorted or a sorted T cell fraction (not recorded which). Every receptor here comes from a male donor with ankylosing spondylitis or in good health (not recorded which).

In its sample, this clonotype was seen many times. The chain links TRBV5-6 to TRBJ2-2; weak D call: TRBD2 (5 bases). V shed 0 bases and J shed 6 bases, with 12 bases lying between them. Germline V gene lookup returns CDR1 SGHDT and CDR2 YYEEEE. The CDR3 is 15 amino acids. CDR3 sequence reads: CASSLGTSYAGELFF. The CDR3 DNA reads as TGTGCCAGCAGCTTGGGCACTAGTTACGCCGGGGAGCTGTTTTTT.

This clonotype was counted at least ten times. This chain uses TRBV7-9 with TRBJ1-6; D is unclear. The V gene lost 1 base and the J gene lost 5 bases, with 9 bases spanning the gap. CDR1 SEHNR and CDR2 FQNEAQ come from the germline V gene (reference sequence). The CDR3 covers 15 residues. The CDR3 region is CASSLVETDNSPLHF. The CDR3 nucleotides read TGTGCCAGCAGCTTAGTGGAGACGGATAATTCACCCCTCCACTTT.

This clonotype has a count of ten or more. A junction end diverges from the germline sequence, so it may reflect a read error. This chain uses TRBV28 with TRBJ1-2; possibly TRBD1 for D (6 bases). From germline, CDR1 is MDHEN and CDR2 SYDVKM. The CDR3 is made up of 14 amino acids. CDR3 sequence: CASTLQGLNYGYTF. Here the CDR3 DNA reads TGTGCCAGCACTTTACAGGGCCTTAACTATGGCTACACCTTC.

CDR3 in DNA: TGCAGCGTTGAAGTACCGGGACAGAACACTGAAGCTTTCTTT. Translated: CSVEVPGQNTEAFF. This chain links TRBV29-1 with TRBJ1-1; a weak D match, TRBD1 (6 bases). The CDR3 totals 14 residues. V dropped 1 base and J dropped 1 base, with 10 bases sitting between them. Germline V gene lookup returns CDR1 SQVTM and CDR2 ANQGSEA.

This clonotype was seen many times. This chain links TRBV12-3 or TRBV12-4 with TRBJ1-1, with 9 bases that match TRBD1. With 4 bases clipped from V and 0 bases from J, the junction kept 9 bases outside the gene matches. The CDR3 is made up of 17 amino acids. CDR3 protein: CASSSNRGRSMNTEAFF. The CDR3 nucleotides are TGTGCCAGCAGTTCGAACAGGGGGCGATCCATGAACACTGAAGCTTTCTTT.

For this clonotype: A single base separates this from a much larger clone, so it may be a read error. This chain links TRBV7-9 with TRBJ1-1; 10 bases match TRBD1. CDR3 length: 15 residues. Germline V CDR1 and CDR2: SEHNR, FQNEAQ (reference sequence). Germline trimming cut 6 bases from V and 3 bases from J; bases unmatched to any gene: 7. The CDR3 DNA sequence: TGTGCCAGCAGGGGGACAGGGGCGGTGTACACTGAAGCTTTCTTT. It codes for CASRGTGAVYTEAFF.

This clonotype appeared many times. The chain recombines TRBV5-1 with TRBJ2-2, with D unclear. V lost 3 bases and J 3 bases, leaving 9 bases between the germline ends. The CDR3 extends over 14 amino acids. Germline CDR1 reads SGHRS; CDR2 reads YFSETQ. CDR3 sequence (DNA): TGCGCCAGCAGCTCGTCGGCAGACACCGGGGAGCTGTTTTTT. Protein: CASSSSADTGELFF.

The chain couples TRBV28 to TRBJ2-5; D ambiguous. This CDR3 spans 14 amino acids. The V gene's germline CDR1 is MDHEN and CDR2 SYDVKM. V was shortened by 2 bases and J by 1 base, with 8 bases between the two germline ends. CDR3 region: CASSLGVRQETQYF. The CDR3 nucleotides are TGTGCCAGCAGTTTAGGGGTCCGCCAAGAGACCCAGTACTTC.

Many counts were recorded for this clonotype. The chain is built from TRBV4-2 and TRBJ2-3, with D tentatively TRBD2 (6 bases). Germline loops: CDR1 LGHNA, CDR2 YNFKEQ. This CDR3 has 15 amino acids. Between the trimmed V and J ends, which lost 1 base and 2 bases, there was a span of 10 bases. This chain's CDR3 is CASSQGGADTDTQYF. CDR3 sequence (DNA): TGTGCCAGCAGCCAAGGCGGGGCTGACACAGATACGCAGTATTTT.

This clonotype was seen ten or more times. CDR3 in DNA: TGTGCCAGCAGTTACTCACCCAGTAACTATGGCTACACCTTC. It specifies CASSYSPSNYGYTF. The chain combines TRBV6-2 or TRBV6-3 with TRBJ1-2; D unresolved. V shed 0 bases and J shed 1 base, with 6 bases lying between them. The CDR3 contains 14 residues. Per germline, CDR1 MNHEY and CDR2 SVGEGT.

In this sample, this clonotype turned up many times. The genes are TRBV5-1 and TRBJ2-5; 9 bases are a match to TRBD1. Germline trimming cut 4 bases from V and 4 bases from J; bases unmatched to any gene: 8. The CDR3 loop spans 15 amino acids. The V gene's germline CDR1 is SGHRS and CDR2 YFSETQ. CDR3 protein: CASSLGQGTLETQYF. The CDR3 DNA sequence: TGCGCCAGCAGCCTAGGACAGGGGACCCTAGAGACCCAGTACTTC.

The sample holds many counts of this clonotype. The chain is built from TRBV3-1 and TRBJ2-1, with TRBD2 as a possible D gene (6 bases). Germline V gene sequence: CDR1 LGHDT, CDR2 YNNKEL (reference sequence). The CDR3 sequence is 16 residues long. V shed 0 bases and J shed 2 bases, with 11 bases lying between them. In DNA, the CDR3 is TGTGCCAGCAGCCAAGAGCTAGCGTTGACCTACAATGAGCAGTTCTTC. Its translation: CASSQELALTYNEQFF.

In this sample, this clonotype turned up many times. At one of its ends the junction is not consistent with the germline gene, which may arise from a read error. The chain is built from TRBV28 and TRBJ2-3; 11 nucleotides agree with TRBD2. The V gene's germline CDR1 is MDHEN and CDR2 SYDVKM. The CDR3 sequence is 13 residues long. The CDR3 nucleotides are TGTGCCAGCAGTTTCTCACCTAGCGGGAGGACCGATTTT. Translated: CASSFSPSGRTDF. Drawing the rest from reference TRBV28 and TRBJ2-3, the complete variable domain is DVKVTQSSRYLVKRTGEKVFLECVQDMDHENMFWYRQDPGLGLRLIYFSYDVKMKEKGDIPEGYSVSREKKERFSLILESASTNQTSMYLCASSFSPSGRTDFGPGTRLTVL.

This clonotype was seen many times. The V and J genes are TRBV18 and TRBJ1-2; TRBD1 agrees at 12 bases. Germline V CDR1 and CDR2: KGHSH, LQKENI. The CDR3 contains 18 residues. V shed 4 bases, J shed 6 bases, and the junction held 15 bases outside the gene matches. CDR3 nucleotide sequence: TGTGCCAGCTCACGGATAGGGACAGGGGGCATCGGTTCGGATGGCTACACCTTC. The encoded protein is CASSRIGTGGIGSDGYTF. Drawing the rest from reference TRBV18 and TRBJ1-2, the complete variable domain is NAGVMQNPRHLVRRRGQEARLRCSPMKGHSHVYWYRQLPEEGLKFMVYLQKENIIDESGMPKERFSAEFPKEGPSILRIQQVVRGDSAAYFCASSRIGTGGIGSDGYTFGSGTRLTVV.

This clonotype was seen ten or more times. J is TRBJ2-5 and V is TRBV27; D is perhaps TRBD1 (5 bases). This CDR3 spans 13 amino acids. Germline CDR1 is MNHEY and CDR2 is SMNVEV (reference sequence). The V end was cut by 5 bases, the J end by 5 bases, with 12 bases between. In DNA, the CDR3 is TGTGCCAGCAGTCCAAGAAAGGGGGAGACCCAGTACTTC. This encodes CASSPRKGETQYF.

This clonotype was recorded many times. This chain joins TRBV12-3 or TRBV12-4 and TRBJ2-7; no reliable D call. The V gene lost 2 bases and the J gene lost 6 bases, with 14 bases spanning the gap. The CDR3 has 14 amino acids. CDR3 sequence (DNA): TGTGCCAGCAGTTTATCAGGCCGCTTGGGCGAGCAGTACTTC. Translation gives CASSLSGRLGEQYF.

V and J are TRBV9 and TRBJ2-2; weak D call: TRBD2 (6 bases). This CDR3 has 13 residues. Germline V CDR1 and CDR2: SGDLS, YYNGEE. With 4 bases removed from V and 6 bases from J, the gap between germline ends came to 10 bases. The CDR3 bases are TGTGCCAGCAGCTGGGACTCGGCCGGGGAGCTGTTTTTT. The encoded protein is CASSWDSAGELFF.

This clonotype occurred many times. The CDR3 sequence is CATSDLPPLGDTQYF. In DNA form, the CDR3 reads TGTGCCACCAGTGATTTGCCCCCGTTGGGAGATACGCAGTATTTT. J is TRBJ2-3 and V is TRBV24-1; D gene ambiguous. This CDR3 has 15 residues. V dropped 0 bases and J dropped 5 bases, with 11 bases sitting between them. CDR1 is KGHDR, CDR2 SFDVKD, per germline.

There are many counts of this clonotype. The chain employs TRBV7-9 and TRBJ2-7; a possible D gene is TRBD1 (6 bases). Germline V gives CDR1 SEHNR, CDR2 FQNEAQ (reference sequence). V lost 4 bases and J lost 5, with 12 bases in between. There are 13 residues in the CDR3. The DNA of the CDR3 is TGTGCCAGCAGCTCTTCAGGGGCCAACGAGCAGTACTTC. Its protein is CASSSSGANEQYF.

In this sample, this clonotype turned up a few times. V is TRBV12-3 or TRBV12-4 and J is TRBJ1-5; D is unresolved. The CDR3 has 12 residues. Trimming pared 5 bases from V and 7 bases from J, leaving 9 bases between. The CDR3 region is CASSPFPQPQHF. In DNA form, the CDR3 reads TGTGCCAGCAGTCCCTTCCCCCAGCCCCAGCATTTT.

This clonotype has at least ten counts. J is TRBJ2-3 and V is TRBV5-1; TRBD1 aligns across 9 bases. The J segment lost 4 bases and the V segment lost 4 bases, leaving 10 bases of the junction unmatched. The CDR3 has 16 amino acids. Germline V gives CDR1 SGHRS, CDR2 YFSETQ. The CDR3 DNA reads TGCGCCAGCAGCAGAGCCGGGACAGGGAGCCCAGATACGCAGTATTTT. It codes for CASSRAGTGSPDTQYF.

Many counts were recorded for this clonotype. This rearrangement joins TRBV29-1 to TRBJ2-2; 7 bases are a match to TRBD1. CDR3 length: 14 amino acids. Germline V lookup: CDR1 SQVTM, CDR2 ANQGSEA. The junction had 5 bases not matched to a gene; V was cut back by 7 bases and J by 0 bases. CDR3 sequence (DNA): TGCAGCGCCCCGGACAGGACGAACACCGGGGAGCTGTTTTTT. Its translation is CSAPDRTNTGELFF.

In its sample, this clonotype was seen many times. This chain joins TRBV7-8 and TRBJ2-7; tentative D call: TRBD1 (6 bases). This CDR3 has 15 residues. Trimming shortened V by 5 bases and J by 2 bases, and 16 bases separated the two germline ends. CDR1 SGHVS and CDR2 FQNEAQ come from the germline V gene. CDR3 sequence (DNA): TGTGCCAGCAGCACCCACAACAGGGTCGCCTACGAGCAGTACTTC. This encodes CASSTHNRVAYEQYF.

Ten or more counts support this clonotype. The rearrangement uses TRBV12-3 or TRBV12-4 and TRBJ1-4, with D perhaps TRBD1 (6 bases). Trimming left V 1 base short and J 4 bases short, with 7 bases between. The CDR3 totals 14 residues. The CDR3 reads CASSLGGGNEKLFF. CDR3 nucleotide sequence: TGTGCCAGCAGTTTAGGAGGGGGTAATGAAAAACTGTTTTTT.

This clonotype appeared many times. The chain couples TRBV5-6 to TRBJ2-7; D gene uncertain. The germline gives CDR1 SGHDT, CDR2 YYEEEE. The CDR3 is made up of 13 amino acids. Trimming cost V 3 bases and J 6 bases, with 13 bases left between them. CDR3 region: CASSSSLVGEQYF. DNA for the CDR3: TGTGCCAGCAGCTCCTCCCTTGTAGGCGAGCAGTACTTC.

Ten or more counts support this clonotype. The chain is built from TRBV28 and TRBJ2-4; 10 nucleotides agree with TRBD1. The length of the CDR3 is 17 residues. CDR1 and CDR2 from the germline V gene are MDHEN and SYDVKM. V dropped 3 bases and J dropped 2; count of bases not matched to a gene: 7. The CDR3 sequence is CASSLIRTGGTKNIQYF. In DNA, the CDR3 is TGTGCCAGCAGTTTGATCCGGACAGGGGGAACCAAAAACATTCAGTACTTC.

This clonotype occurred many times. The chain employs TRBV29-1 and TRBJ1-2; D not resolved. The CDR3 contains 12 residues. Trimming took 4 bases from V and 4 from J, leaving 10 bases between them. Germline CDR1 and CDR2: SQVTM and ANQGSEA. CDR3 residues: CSVGSPSYGYTF. The CDR3 DNA reads as TGCAGCGTTGGATCCCCTTCCTATGGCTACACCTTC.

This clonotype was counted at least ten times. The chain carries TRBV10-3 and TRBJ1-2, with TRBD1 matching 10 bases. The germline gives CDR1 ENHRY, CDR2 SYGVKD. CDR3 size: 17 residues. V trimming: 9 bases; J trimming: 0 bases; junction bases outside the gene matches: 13. As DNA, the CDR3 is TGTGCCATTTTCGGTCCGGGACAGGGGCCTTCTAACTATGGCTACACCTTC. It encodes CAIFGPGQGPSNYGYTF.

The table lists this clonotype with a few counts. Just one base apart from a much larger clone, this may be a read error. No DNA is shown, since the ends of the CDR3 on it are uncertain; the CDR3 is the one TCRdb lists. The rearrangement uses TRBV12-3 or TRBV12-4 and TRBJ1-2. The CDR3 has 11 residues if both end residues are counted. CDR3 residues: CASSFGYGSTF.

In its sample, this clonotype was seen many times. The chain recombines TRBV7-8 with TRBJ2-1, with 10 positions matching TRBD1. V gave up 5 bases and J gave up 7 bases; unmatched junction bases: 14. Germline V lookup: CDR1 SGHVS, CDR2 FQNEAQ. This CDR3 is 17 amino acids long. The CDR3 DNA reads TGTGCCAGCAGCCCCCGCCCGGGACAGGGGAAGGGGAATGAGCAGTTCTTC. Amino acid sequence: CASSPRPGQGKGNEQFF.

This clonotype was counted many times. The chain is built from TRBV25-1 and TRBJ2-2; 7 nucleotides agree with TRBD1. V lost 3 bases to trimming and J lost 5 bases; unmatched junction nucleotides: 3. Germline V gene sequence: CDR1 MGHDK, CDR2 SYGVNS. The CDR3 is 14 residues long. The CDR3 loop is CASSEGTETGELFF. CDR3 DNA: TGTGCCAGCAGTGAGGGGACAGAGACCGGGGAGCTGTTTTTT.